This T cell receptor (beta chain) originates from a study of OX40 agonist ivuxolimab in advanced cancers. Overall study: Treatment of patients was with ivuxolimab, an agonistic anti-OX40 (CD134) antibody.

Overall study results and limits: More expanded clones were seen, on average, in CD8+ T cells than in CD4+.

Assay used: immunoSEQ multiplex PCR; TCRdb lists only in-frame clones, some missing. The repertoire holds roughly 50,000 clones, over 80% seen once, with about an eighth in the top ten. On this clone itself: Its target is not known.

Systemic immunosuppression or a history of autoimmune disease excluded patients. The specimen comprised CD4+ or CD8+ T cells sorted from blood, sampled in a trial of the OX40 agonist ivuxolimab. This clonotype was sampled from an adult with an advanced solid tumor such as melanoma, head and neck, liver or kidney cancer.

The CDR3 region is CASSFQTGTYYEQYF. The CDR3 DNA reads as TGTGCCAGTAGTTTTCAGACAGGCACCTACTACGAGCAGTACTTC. The chain has TRBV19 and TRBJ2-7, with TRBD1 as a possible D gene (6 bases). CDR3 size: 15 residues. Per the germline V gene, CDR1 is LNHDA and CDR2 is SQIVND (reference sequence). Trimming left V 5 bases short and J 3 bases short, with 17 bases between.